Sequencing of this T cell receptor (beta chain) was carried out in a study of post-analysis software for immune sequencing data. Study-level background: Courses of disease covered relapsing-remitting, secondary progressive and progressive-relapsing multiple sclerosis.

Study-level points and caveats: Compared with controls, patients had more of about 5 TRBV segments, including TRBV5-6, TRBV5-1 and TRBV20-1. F-measure co-clustering was strong for batch-matched samples. Normalized Chao1 diversity in multiple sclerosis patients fell significantly below that of controls.

Each TCR beta cDNA library carried unique molecular identifiers. Some 500,000 cDNA molecules were obtained per 1 to 10 million input T cells. A single record per CDR3 protein comes from TCRdb applying MiXCR to the PCR reads. Among fewer than 850,000 distinct CDR3 sequences listed, about 27% were seen once. In its sample, this clonotype was seen a few times. Its matching antigen is unknown. The V end lost 4 bases, the J end lost 1 base, and 17 bases lay between the germline ends. Germline CDR1 is LGHNA and CDR2 is YSLEER. CDR3 length: 17 residues. The chain links TRBV4-3 to TRBJ2-1; D is perhaps TRBD2 (6 bases). Material for sequencing was blood. This receptor was taken from a girl under 18 with multiple sclerosis. The CDR3: CASSPVTGTQSYNEQFF. CDR3 DNA sequence: TGCGCCAGCAGCCCAGTAACCGGGACTCAATCCTACAATGAGCAGTTCTTC.